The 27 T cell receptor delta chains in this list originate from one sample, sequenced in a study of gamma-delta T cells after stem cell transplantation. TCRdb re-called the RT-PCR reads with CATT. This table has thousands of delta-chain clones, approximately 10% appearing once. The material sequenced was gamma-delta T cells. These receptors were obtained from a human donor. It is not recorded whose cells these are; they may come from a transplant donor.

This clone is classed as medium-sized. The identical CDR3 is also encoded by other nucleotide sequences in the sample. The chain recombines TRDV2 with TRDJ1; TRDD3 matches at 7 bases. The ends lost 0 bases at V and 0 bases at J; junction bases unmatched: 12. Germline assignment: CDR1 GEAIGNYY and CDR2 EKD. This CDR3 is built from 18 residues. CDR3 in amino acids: CACDTVAGGPRYTDKLIF. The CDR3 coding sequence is TGTGCCTGTGACACCGTTGCTGGGGGGCCACGTTACACCGATAAACTCATCTTT.

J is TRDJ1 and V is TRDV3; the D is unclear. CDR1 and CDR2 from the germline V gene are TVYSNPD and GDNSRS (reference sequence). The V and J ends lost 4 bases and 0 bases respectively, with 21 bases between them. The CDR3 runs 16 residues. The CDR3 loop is CASSDPAGTNTDKLIF. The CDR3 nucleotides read TGTGCCTCCTCCGACCCGGCGGGCACCAACACCGATAAACTCATCTTT.

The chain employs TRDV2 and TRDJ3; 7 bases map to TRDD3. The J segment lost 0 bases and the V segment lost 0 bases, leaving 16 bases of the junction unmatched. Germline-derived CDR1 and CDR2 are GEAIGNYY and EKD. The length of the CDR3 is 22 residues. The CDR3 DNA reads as TGTGCCTGTGACACCGGGGGTACTGGGGCCTCAGAGAGCTCCTGGGACACCCGACAGATGTTTTTC. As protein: CACDTGGTGASESSWDTRQMFF.

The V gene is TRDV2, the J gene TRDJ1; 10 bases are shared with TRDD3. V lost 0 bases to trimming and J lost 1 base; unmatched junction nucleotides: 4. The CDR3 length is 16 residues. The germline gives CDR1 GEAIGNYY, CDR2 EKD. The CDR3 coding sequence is TGTGCCTGTGACACCCTGGGGGATAACCTCACCGATAAACTCATCTTT. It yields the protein CACDTLGDNLTDKLIF.

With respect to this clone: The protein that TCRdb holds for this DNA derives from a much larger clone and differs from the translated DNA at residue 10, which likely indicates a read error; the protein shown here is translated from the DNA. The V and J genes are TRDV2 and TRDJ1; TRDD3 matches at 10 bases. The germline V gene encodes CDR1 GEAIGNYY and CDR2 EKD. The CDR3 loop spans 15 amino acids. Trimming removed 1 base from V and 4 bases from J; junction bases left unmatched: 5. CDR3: CACDTLGDNVDKLIF. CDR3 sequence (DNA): TGTGCCTGTGACACGCTGGGGGATAACGTCGATAAACTCATCTTT.

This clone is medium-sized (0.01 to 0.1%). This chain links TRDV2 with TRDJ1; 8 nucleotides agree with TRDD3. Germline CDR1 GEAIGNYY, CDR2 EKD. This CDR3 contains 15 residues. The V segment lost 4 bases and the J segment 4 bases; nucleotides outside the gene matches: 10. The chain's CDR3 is CACDSVGDRGDKLIF. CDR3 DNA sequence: TGTGCCTGTGATAGCGTGGGGGATCGAGGCGATAAACTCATCTTT.

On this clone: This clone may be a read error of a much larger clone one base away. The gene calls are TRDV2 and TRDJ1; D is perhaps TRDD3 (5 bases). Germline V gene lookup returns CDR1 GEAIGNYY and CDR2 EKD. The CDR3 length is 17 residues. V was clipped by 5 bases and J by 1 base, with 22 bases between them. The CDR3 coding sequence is TGTGCCTGTGGCCCTATACGGGGCCAAGGCCGCACCGATAAACTCATCTTT. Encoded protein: CACGPIRGQGRTDKLIF.

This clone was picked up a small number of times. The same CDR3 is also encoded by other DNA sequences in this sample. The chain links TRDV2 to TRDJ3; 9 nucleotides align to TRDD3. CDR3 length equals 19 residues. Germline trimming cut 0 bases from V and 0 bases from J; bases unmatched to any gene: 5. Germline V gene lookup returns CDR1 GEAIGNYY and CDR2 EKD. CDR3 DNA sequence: TGTGCCTGTGACACCGCTGGGGGATCAACCTCCTGGGACACCCGACAGATGTTTTTC. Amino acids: CACDTAGGSTSWDTRQMFF.

CDR3: CACDTISLPTGGYTDKLIF. The CDR3, as DNA: TGTGCCTGTGACACAATTAGCCTTCCTACGGGGGGATACACCGATAAACTCATCTTT. The chain is built from TRDV2 and TRDJ1; 9 nucleotides line up with TRDD2. Losses at the gene ends were 1 base for V and 0 bases for J; bases not matched to a gene: 14. There are 19 residues in the CDR3. In germline, CDR1 is GEAIGNYY, CDR2 EKD.

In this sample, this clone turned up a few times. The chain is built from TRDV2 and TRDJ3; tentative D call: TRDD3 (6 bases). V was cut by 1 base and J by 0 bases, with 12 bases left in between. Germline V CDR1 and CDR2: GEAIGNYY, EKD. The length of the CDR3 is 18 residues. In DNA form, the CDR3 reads TGTGCCTGTGACACGGTACTGGGAAGCTCCTGGGACACCCGACAGATGTTTTTC. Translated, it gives CACDTVLGSSWDTRQMFF.

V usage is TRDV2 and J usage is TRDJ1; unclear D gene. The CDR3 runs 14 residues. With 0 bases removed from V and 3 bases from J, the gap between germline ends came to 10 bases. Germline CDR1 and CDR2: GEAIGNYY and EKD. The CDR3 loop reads CACDTGRGADKLIF. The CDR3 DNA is TGTGCCTGTGACACCGGTAGGGGCGCCGATAAACTCATCTTT.

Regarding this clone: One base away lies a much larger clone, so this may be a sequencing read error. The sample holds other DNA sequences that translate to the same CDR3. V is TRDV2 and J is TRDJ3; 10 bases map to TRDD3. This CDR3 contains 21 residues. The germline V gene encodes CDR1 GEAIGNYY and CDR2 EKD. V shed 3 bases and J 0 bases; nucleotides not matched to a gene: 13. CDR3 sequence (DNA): TGTGCCTGTGACCCCGCGGAGGCCGGGGGATACGGCTCCTGGGACACCCGACAGATGTTTTTC. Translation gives CACDPAEAGGYGSWDTRQMFF.

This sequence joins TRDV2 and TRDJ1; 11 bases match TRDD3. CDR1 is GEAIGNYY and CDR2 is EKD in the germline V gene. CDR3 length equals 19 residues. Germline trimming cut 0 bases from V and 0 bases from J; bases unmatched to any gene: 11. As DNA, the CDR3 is TGTGCCTGTGACACCGTGGGAGCTGGGGGATACCCGTACACCGATAAACTCATCTTT. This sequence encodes CACDTVGAGGYPYTDKLIF.

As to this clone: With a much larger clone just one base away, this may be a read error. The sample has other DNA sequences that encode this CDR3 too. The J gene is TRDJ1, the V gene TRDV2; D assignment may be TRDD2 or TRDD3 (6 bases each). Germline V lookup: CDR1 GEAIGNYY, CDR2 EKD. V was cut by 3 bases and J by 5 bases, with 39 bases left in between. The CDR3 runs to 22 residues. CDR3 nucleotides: TGTGCCTGTGACCGATTAGAGGCCTTCCAGAACGTACTGGGTCCCAAAGCGGATAAACTCATCTTT. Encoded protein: CACDRLEAFQNVLGPKADKLIF.

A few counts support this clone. CDR3 protein: CACDTLQNRPQYTDKLIF. The CDR3 nucleotides read TGTGCCTGTGACACCCTACAAAATCGGCCCCAGTACACCGATAAACTCATCTTT. The chain joins TRDV2 to TRDJ1; no clear D. Germline values: CDR1 GEAIGNYY, CDR2 EKD. CDR3 length equals 18 residues. V shed 0 bases and J shed 0 bases, with 19 bases lying between them.

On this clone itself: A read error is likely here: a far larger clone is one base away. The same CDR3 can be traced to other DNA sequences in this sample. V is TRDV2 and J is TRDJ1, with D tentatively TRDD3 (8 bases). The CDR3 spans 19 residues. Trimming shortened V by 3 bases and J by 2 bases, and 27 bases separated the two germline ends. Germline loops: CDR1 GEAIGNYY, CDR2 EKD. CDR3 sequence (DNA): TGTGCCTGTGACGGCCTTCCTCTTACTGGGGGGTACAAGACCGATAAACTCATCTTT. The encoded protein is CACDGLPLTGGYKTDKLIF.

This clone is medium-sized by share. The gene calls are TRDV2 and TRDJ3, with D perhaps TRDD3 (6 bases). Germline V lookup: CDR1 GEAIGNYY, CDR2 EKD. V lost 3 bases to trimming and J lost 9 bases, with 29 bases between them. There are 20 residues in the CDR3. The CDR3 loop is CACDSPQTGYPTRGTRQMFF. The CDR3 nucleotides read TGTGCCTGTGACTCACCCCAGACGGGATATCCCACCAGGGGCACCCGACAGATGTTTTTC.

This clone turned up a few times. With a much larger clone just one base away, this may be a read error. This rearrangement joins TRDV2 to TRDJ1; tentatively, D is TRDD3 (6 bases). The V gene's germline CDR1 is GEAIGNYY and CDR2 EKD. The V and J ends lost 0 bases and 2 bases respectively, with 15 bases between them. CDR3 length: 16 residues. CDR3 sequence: CACDTVGATGTDKLIF. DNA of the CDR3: TGTGCCTGTGACACCGTGGGGGCTACCGGGACCGATAAACTCATCTTT.

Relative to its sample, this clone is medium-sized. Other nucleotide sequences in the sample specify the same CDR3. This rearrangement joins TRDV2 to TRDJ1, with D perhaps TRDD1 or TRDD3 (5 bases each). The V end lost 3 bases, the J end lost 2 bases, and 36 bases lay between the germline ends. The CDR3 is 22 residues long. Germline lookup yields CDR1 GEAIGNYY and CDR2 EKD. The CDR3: CACDRKYPFSWVILHRTDKLIF. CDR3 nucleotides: TGTGCCTGTGACCGTAAATACCCCTTTAGCTGGGTGATCCTCCACCGGACCGATAAACTCATCTTT.

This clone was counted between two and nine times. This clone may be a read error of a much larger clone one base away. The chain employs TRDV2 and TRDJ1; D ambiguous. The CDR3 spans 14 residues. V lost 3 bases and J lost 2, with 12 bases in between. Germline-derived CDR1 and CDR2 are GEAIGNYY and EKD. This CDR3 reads CACDAVTDTDKLIF. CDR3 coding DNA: TGTGCCTGTGACGCCGTGACAGATACCGATAAACTCATCTTT.

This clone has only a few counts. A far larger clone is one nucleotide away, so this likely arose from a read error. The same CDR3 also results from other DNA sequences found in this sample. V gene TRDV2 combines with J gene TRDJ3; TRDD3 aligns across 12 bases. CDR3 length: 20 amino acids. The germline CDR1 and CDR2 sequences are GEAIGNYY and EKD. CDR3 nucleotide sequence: TGCGCCTGTGACACCGCAGACCTGGGGGATACGCATAAAGACACCCGACAGATGTTTTTC. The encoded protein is CACDTADLGDTHKDTRQMFF.

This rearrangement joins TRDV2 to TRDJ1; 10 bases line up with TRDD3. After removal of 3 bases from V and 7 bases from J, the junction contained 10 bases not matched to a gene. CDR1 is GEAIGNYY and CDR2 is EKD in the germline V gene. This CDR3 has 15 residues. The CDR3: CACDPLGDKNGKLIF. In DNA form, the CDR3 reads TGTGCCTGTGACCCCCTGGGGGATAAAAACGGTAAACTCATCTTT.

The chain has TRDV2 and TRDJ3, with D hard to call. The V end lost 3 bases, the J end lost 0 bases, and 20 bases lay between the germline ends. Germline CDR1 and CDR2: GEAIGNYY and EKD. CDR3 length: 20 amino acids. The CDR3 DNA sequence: TGTGCCTGTGACCGAATAAGGGAGGGCCCCAGCTCCTGGGACACCCGACAGATGTTTTTC. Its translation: CACDRIREGPSSWDTRQMFF.

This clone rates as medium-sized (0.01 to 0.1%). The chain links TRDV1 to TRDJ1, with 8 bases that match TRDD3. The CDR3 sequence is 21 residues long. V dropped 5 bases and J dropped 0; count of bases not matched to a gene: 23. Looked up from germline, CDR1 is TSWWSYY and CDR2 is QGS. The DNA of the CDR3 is TGTGCTCTTGGGAGGGTTACGAGAGTGTCACTGGGGGCCTGGTACACCGATAAACTCATCTTT. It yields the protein CALGRVTRVSLGAWYTDKLIF.

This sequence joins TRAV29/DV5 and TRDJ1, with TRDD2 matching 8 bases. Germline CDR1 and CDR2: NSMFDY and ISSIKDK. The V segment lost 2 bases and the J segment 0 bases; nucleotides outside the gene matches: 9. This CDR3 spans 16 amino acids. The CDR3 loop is CAASAFLMRDTDKLIF. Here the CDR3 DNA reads TGTGCAGCAAGTGCCTTCCTAATGAGGGACACCGATAAACTCATCTTT.

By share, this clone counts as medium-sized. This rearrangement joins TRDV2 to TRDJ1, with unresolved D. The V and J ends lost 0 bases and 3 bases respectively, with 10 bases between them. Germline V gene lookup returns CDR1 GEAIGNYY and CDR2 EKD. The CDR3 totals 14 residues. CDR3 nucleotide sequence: TGTGCCTGTGACACCGTGGGAGGCCCCGATAAACTCATCTTT. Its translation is CACDTVGGPDKLIF.

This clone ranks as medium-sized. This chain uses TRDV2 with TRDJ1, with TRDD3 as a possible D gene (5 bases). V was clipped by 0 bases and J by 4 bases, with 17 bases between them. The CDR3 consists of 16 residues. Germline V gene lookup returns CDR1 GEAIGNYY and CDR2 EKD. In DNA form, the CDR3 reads TGTGCCTGTGACACCGCGGGGACCCCAGTGGGCGATAAACTCATCTTT. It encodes CACDTAGTPVGDKLIF.